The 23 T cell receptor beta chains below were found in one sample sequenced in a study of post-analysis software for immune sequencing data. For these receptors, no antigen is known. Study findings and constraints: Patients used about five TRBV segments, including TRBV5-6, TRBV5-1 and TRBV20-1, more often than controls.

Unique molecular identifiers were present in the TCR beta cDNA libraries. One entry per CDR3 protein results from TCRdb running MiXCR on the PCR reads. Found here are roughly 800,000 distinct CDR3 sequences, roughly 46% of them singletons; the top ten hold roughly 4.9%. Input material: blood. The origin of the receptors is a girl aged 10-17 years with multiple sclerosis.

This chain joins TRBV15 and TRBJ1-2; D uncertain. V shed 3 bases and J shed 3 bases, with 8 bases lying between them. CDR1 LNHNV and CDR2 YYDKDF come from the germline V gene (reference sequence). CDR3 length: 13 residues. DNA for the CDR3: TGTGCCACCAGCAGTAGACAACACTATGGCTACACCTTC. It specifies CATSSRQHYGYTF.

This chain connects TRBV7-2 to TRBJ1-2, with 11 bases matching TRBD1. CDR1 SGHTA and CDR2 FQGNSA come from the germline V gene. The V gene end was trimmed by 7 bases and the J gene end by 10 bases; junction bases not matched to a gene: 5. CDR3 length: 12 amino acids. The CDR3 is CASNGQGALYTF. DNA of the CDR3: TGTGCCAGCAACGGACAGGGGGCCCTCTACACCTTC.

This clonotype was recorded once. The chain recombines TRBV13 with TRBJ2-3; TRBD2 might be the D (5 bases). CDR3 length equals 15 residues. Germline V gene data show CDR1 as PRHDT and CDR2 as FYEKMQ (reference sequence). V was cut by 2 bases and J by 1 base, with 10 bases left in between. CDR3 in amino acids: CASSLMRVGTDTQYF. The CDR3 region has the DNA TGTGCCAGCAGCTTAATGCGGGTTGGCACAGATACGCAGTATTTT. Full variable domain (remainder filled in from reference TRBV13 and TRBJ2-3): AAGVIQSPRHLIKEKRETATLKCYPIPRHDTVYWYQQGPGQDPQFLISFYEKMQSDKGSIPDRFSAQQFSDYHSELNMSSLELGDSALYFCASSLMRVGTDTQYFGPGTRLTVL.

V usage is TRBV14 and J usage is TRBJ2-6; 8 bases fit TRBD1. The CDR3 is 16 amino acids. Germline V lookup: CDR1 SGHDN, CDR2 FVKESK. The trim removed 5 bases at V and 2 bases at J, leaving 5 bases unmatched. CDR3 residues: CASSLYRGAGANVLTF. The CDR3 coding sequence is TGTGCCAGCAGCTTATACAGGGGGGCTGGGGCCAACGTCCTGACTTTC.

CDR3 amino acids: CASSRLQGEETQYF. The CDR3 DNA follows: TGTGCCAGCAGCCGTCTACAGGGAGAAGAGACCCAGTACTTC. The rearrangement links TRBV5-5 to TRBJ2-4; D possibly corresponds to TRBD1 (6 bases). The J call may be in error: the DNA end matches TRBJ2-5 better. Germline V gene lookup returns CDR1 SGHKS and CDR2 YYEKEE (reference sequence). This CDR3 contains 14 residues.

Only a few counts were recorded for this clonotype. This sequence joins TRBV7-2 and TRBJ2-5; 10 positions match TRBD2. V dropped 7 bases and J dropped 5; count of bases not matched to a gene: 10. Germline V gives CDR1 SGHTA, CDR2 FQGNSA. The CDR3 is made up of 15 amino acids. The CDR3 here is CASTLPSGSTETQYF. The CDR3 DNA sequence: TGTGCCAGCACCCTACCTAGCGGGAGTACGGAGACCCAGTACTTC. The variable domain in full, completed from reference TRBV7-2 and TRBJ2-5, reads GAGVSQSPSNKVTEKGKDVELRCDPISGHTALYWYRQSLGQGLEFLIYFQGNSAPDKSGLPSDRFSAERTGGSVSTLTIQRTQQEDSAVYLCASTLPSGSTETQYFGPGTRLLVL.

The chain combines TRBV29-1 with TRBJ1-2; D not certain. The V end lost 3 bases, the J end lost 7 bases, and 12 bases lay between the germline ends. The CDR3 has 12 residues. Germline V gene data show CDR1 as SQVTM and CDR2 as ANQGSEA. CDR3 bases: TGCAGCGTTGATTATGCAGTGACTGGCTACACCTTC. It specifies CSVDYAVTGYTF.

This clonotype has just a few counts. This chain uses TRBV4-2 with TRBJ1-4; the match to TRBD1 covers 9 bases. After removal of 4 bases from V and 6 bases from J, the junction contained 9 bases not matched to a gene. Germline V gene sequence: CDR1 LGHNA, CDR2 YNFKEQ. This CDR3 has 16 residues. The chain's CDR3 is CASSPKVRTGDEKLFF. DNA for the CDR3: TGTGCCAGCAGCCCCAAGGTCAGGACAGGGGATGAAAAACTGTTTTTT.

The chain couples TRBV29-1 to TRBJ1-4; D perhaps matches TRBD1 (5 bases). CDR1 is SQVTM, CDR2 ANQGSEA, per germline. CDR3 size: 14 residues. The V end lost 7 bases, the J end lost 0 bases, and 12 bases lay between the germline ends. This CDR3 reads CSGLGPTTNEKLFF. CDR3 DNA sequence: TGCAGCGGCCTGGGGCCTACAACTAATGAAAAACTGTTTTTT. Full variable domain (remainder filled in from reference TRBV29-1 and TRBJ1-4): SAVISQKPSRDICQRGTSLTIQCQVDSQVTMMFWYRQQPGQSLTLIATANQGSEATYESGFVIDKFPISRPNLTFSTLTVSNMSPEDSSIYLCSGLGPTTNEKLFFGSGTQLSVL.

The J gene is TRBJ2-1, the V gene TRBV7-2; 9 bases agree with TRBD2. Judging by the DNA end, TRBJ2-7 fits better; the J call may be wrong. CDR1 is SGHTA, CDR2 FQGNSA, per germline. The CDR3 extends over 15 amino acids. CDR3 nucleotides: TGTGCCAGCAGCTTAGATCGACTAGCGGACAATGAGCAGTACTTC. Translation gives CASSLDRLADNEQYF.

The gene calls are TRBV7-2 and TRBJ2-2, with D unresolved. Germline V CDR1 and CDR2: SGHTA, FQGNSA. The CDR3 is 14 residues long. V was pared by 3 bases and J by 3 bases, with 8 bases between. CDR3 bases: TGTGCCAGCAGCTTTACGTGGGACACCGGGGAGCTGTTTTTT. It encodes CASSFTWDTGELFF.

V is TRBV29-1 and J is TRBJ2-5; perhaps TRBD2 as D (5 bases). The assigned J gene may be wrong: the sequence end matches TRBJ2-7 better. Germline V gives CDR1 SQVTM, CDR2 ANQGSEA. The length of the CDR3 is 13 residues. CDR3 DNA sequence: TGCAGCGTCCGGGATATAGAGTGGTACGAGCAGTACTTC. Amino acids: CSVRDIEWYEQYF.

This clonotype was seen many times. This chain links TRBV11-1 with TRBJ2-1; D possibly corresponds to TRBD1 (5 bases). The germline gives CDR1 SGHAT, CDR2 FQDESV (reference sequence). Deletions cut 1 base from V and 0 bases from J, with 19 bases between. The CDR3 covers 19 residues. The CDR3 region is CASSLGPGLATHSYNEQFF. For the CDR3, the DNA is TGTGCCAGCAGCTTAGGTCCAGGGCTGGCTACACACTCCTACAATGAGCAGTTCTTC. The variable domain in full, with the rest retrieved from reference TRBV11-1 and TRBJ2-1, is EAEVAQSPRYKITEKSQAVAFWCDPISGHATLYWYRQILGQGPELLVQFQDESVVDDSQLPKDRFSAERLKGVDSTLKIQPAELGDSAMYLCASSLGPGLATHSYNEQFFGPGTRLTVL.

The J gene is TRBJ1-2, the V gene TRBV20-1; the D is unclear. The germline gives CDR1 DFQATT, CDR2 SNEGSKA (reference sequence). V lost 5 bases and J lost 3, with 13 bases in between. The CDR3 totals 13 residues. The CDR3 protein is CSAGSDSYYGYTF. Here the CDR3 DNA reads TGCAGTGCTGGGTCCGACTCTTACTATGGCTACACCTTC.

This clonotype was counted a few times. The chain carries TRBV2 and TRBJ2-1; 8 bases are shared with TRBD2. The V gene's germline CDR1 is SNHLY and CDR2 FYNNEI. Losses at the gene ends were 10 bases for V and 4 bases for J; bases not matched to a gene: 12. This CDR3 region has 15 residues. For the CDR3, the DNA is TGTGCCATTACGGGAACAGCGGGAGCTTACAATGAGCAGTTCTTC. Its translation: CAITGTAGAYNEQFF.

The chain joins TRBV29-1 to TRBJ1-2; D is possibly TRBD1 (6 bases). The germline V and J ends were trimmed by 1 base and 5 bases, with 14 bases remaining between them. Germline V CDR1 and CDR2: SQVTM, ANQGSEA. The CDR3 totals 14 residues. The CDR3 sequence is CSVEAGGAGYGYTF. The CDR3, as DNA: TGCAGCGTTGAAGCGGGGGGCGCTGGGTATGGCTACACCTTC.

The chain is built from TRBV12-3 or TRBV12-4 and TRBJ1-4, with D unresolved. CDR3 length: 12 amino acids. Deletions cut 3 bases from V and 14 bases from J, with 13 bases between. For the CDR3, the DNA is TGTGCCAGCAGTTTTGTTCCCGGTTGGCTGTTTTTT. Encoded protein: CASSFVPGWLFF.

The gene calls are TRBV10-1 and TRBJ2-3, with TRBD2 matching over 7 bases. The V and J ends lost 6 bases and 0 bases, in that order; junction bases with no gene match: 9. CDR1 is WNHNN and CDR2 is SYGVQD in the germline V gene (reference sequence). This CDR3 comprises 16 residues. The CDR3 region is CASSPSGAASTDTQYF. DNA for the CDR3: TGCGCCAGCAGCCCGAGCGGGGCGGCTAGCACAGATACGCAGTATTTT.

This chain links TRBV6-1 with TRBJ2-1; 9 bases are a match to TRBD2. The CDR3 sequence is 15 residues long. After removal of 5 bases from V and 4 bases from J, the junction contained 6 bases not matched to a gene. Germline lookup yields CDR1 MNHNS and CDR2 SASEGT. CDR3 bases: TGTGCCAGCAGTTCCGGGACTAGCCCTTACAATGAGCAGTTCTTC. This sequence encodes CASSSGTSPYNEQFF.

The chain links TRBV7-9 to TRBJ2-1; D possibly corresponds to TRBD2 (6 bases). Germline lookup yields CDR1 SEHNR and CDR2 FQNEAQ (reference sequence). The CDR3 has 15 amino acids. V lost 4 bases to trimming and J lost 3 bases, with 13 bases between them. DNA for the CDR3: TGTGCCAGCAGCTCGCCGGGACTCAACTACAATGAGCAGTTCTTC. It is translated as CASSSPGLNYNEQFF.

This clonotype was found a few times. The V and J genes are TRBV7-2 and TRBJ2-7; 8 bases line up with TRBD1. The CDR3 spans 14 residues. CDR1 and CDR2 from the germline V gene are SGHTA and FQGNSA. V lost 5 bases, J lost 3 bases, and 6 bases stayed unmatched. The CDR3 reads CASSGKGQDYEQYF. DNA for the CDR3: TGTGCCAGCAGCGGAAAGGGACAGGACTACGAGCAGTACTTC. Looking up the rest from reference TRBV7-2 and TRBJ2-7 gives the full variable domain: GAGVSQSPSNKVTEKGKDVELRCDPISGHTALYWYRQSLGQGLEFLIYFQGNSAPDKSGLPSDRFSAERTGGSVSTLTIQRTQQEDSAVYLCASSGKGQDYEQYFGPGTRLTVT.

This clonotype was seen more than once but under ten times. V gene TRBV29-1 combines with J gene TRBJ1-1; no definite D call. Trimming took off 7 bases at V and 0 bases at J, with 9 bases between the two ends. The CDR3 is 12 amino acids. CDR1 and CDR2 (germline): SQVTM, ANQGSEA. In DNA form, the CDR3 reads TGCAGCGGCCGGGCTCTGAACACTGAAGCTTTCTTT. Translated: CSGRALNTEAFF.

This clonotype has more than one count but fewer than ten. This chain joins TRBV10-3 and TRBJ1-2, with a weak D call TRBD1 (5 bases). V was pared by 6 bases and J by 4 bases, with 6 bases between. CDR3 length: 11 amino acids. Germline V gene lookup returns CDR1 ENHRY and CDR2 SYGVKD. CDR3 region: CAIRDIYGYTF. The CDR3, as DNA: TGTGCCATCAGGGACATCTATGGCTACACCTTC.